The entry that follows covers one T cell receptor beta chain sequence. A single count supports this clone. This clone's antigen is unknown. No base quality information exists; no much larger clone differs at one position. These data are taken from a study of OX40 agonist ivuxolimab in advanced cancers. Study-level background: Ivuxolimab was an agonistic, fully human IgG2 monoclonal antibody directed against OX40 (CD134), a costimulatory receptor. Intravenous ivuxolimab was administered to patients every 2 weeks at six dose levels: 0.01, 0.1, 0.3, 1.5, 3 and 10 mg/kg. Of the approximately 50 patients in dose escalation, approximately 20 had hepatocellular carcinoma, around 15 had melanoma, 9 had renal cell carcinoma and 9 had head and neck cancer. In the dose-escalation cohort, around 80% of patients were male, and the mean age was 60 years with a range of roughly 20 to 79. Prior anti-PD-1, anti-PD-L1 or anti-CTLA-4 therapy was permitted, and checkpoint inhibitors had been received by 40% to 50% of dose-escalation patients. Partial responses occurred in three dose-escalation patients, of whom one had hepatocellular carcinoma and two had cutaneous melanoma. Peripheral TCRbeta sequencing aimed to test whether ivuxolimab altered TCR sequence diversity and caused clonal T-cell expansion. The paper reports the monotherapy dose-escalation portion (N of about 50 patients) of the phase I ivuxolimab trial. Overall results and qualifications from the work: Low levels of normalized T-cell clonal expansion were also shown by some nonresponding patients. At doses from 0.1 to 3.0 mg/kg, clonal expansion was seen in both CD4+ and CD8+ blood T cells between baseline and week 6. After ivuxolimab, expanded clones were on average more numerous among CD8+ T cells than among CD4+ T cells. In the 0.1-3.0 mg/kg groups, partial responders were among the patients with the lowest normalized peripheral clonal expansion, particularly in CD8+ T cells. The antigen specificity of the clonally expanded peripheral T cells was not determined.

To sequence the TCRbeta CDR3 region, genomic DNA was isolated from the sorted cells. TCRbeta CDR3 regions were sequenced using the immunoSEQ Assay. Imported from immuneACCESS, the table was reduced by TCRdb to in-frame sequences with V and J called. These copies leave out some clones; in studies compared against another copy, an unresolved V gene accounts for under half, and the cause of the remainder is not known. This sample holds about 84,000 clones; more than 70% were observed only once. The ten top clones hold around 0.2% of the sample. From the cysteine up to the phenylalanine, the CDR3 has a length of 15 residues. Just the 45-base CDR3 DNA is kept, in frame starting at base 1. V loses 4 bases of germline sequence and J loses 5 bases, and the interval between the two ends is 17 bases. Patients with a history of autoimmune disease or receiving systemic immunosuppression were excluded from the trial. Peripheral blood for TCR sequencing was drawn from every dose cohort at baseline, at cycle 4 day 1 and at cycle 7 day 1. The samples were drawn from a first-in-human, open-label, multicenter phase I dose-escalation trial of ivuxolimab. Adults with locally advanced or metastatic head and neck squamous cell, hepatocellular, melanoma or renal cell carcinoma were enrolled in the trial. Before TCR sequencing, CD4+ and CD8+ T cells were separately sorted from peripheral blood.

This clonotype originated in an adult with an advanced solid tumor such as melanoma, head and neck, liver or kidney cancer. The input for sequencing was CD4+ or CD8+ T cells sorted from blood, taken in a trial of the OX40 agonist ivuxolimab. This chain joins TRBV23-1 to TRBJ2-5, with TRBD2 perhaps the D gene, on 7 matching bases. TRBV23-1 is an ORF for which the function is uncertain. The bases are TGCGCCAGCAGTCCGCTCAGGGGAGGGTCGGAGACCCAGTACTTC. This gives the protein CASSPLRGGSETQYF.